The 18 T cell receptor beta chains in this list originate from one sample, sequenced in a study of T cells after yellow fever vaccination. Using its own MiXCR run on the 5' RACE reads, TCRdb lists one record per CDR3 protein. The profile shows about 300,000 distinct CDR3 sequences, approximately 4% of them singletons. This material consisted of PBMCs, taken 5 days after the yellow fever booster vaccination. These receptors were obtained from a man aged 18-30 years who received the YFV17D yellow fever vaccine.

This clonotype has only a few counts. The rearrangement joins TRBV6-2 or TRBV6-3 to TRBJ1-1; D remains unclear. Germline V gene sequence: CDR1 MNHEY, CDR2 SVGEGT. The V and J ends lost 6 bases and 1 base respectively, with 12 bases between them. The CDR3 spans 14 residues. The CDR3 protein is CASRPHAGNTEAFF. CDR3 sequence (DNA): TGTGCCAGCAGACCTCACGCCGGGAACACTGAAGCTTTCTTT.

This clonotype has ten or more counts. The rearrangement links TRBV7-2 to TRBJ1-1; D possibly corresponds to TRBD1 (5 bases). This CDR3 spans 13 amino acids. Germline CDR1 and CDR2: SGHTA and FQGNSA. The V end was cut by 3 bases, the J end by 1 base, with 6 bases between. CDR3 residues: CASSFQGNTEAFF. CDR3 sequence (DNA): TGTGCCAGCAGCTTTCAGGGGAACACTGAAGCTTTCTTT. The variable domain in full, completed from reference TRBV7-2 and TRBJ1-1, reads GAGVSQSPSNKVTEKGKDVELRCDPISGHTALYWYRQSLGQGLEFLIYFQGNSAPDKSGLPSDRFSAERTGGSVSTLTIQRTQQEDSAVYLCASSFQGNTEAFFGQGTRLTVV.

The chain joins TRBV15 to TRBJ1-5, with no clear D. Germline V lookup: CDR1 LNHNV, CDR2 YYDKDF (reference sequence). The CDR3 covers 13 residues. V lost 3 bases, J lost 5 bases, and 8 bases lay in between. The CDR3: CATSRGADQPQHF. CDR3 bases: TGTGCCACCAGCAGGGGTGCCGATCAGCCCCAGCATTTT.

There are many counts of this clonotype. The chain couples TRBV5-5 to TRBJ2-1, with no clear D. The V end lost 2 bases, the J end lost 9 bases, and 9 bases lay between the germline ends. This CDR3 is 12 amino acids long. Germline CDR1 is SGHKS and CDR2 is YYEKEE (reference sequence). CDR3 residues: CASSFDVGEQFF. CDR3 nucleotides: TGTGCCAGCAGCTTCGATGTAGGTGAGCAGTTCTTC.

This sequence joins TRBV28 and TRBJ2-2; 8 nucleotides align to TRBD1. V was clipped by 8 bases and J by 3 bases; unmatched bases: 8. CDR1 is MDHEN, CDR2 SYDVKM, per germline. The CDR3 loop spans 15 amino acids. CDR3 protein: CASLGWDRYTGELFF. CDR3 nucleotides: TGTGCCAGCCTAGGGTGGGACAGGTACACCGGGGAGCTGTTTTTT.

This clonotype was counted between two and nine times. This sequence joins TRBV28 and TRBJ1-2; 8 nucleotides match TRBD1. The V gene's germline CDR1 is MDHEN and CDR2 SYDVKM. The trim removed 6 bases at V and 8 bases at J, leaving 11 bases unmatched. This CDR3 is 14 amino acids long. DNA for the CDR3: TGTGCCAGCAGCCCGGGACAGGCACGGAGGGGCTACACCTTC. Encoded protein: CASSPGQARRGYTF.

The J gene is TRBJ1-5, the V gene TRBV6-6; D not certain. This CDR3 has 14 residues. The germline V gene encodes CDR1 MNHNY and CDR2 SVGAGI (reference sequence). Trimming cost V 1 base and J 7 bases, with 11 bases left between them. The CDR3 DNA is TGTGCCAGCAGTTACTATCAGACCCACCAGCCCCAGCATTTT. The encoded protein is CASSYYQTHQPQHF.

The V call is TRBV5-1, the J call TRBJ2-7; 12 positions match TRBD1. This CDR3 comprises 16 residues. Germline-derived CDR1 and CDR2 are SGHRS and YFSETQ. With V trimmed by 0 bases and J by 5 bases, 6 bases remained unmatched. The CDR3 loop reads CASSLGGTGGRDEQYV. The CDR3 region has the DNA TGCGCCAGCAGCTTGGGCGGGACAGGGGGCCGAGACGAGCAGTACGTC.

This clonotype has at least ten counts. V is TRBV7-2 and J is TRBJ2-5; no clear D. The germline CDR1 and CDR2 sequences are SGHTA and FQGNSA. The ends were cut back, 5 bases at V and 5 bases at J, with 12 bases in the middle. The length of the CDR3 is 13 residues. CDR3 protein: CASSRRSDETQYF. CDR3 nucleotide sequence: TGTGCCAGCAGCCGACGAAGTGACGAGACCCAGTACTTC.

This sequence joins TRBV4-3 and TRBJ2-5; tentative D call: TRBD2 (6 bases). The CDR3 runs to 18 residues. From germline, CDR1 is LGHNA and CDR2 YSLEER. The V end was cut by 3 bases, the J end by 1 base, with 21 bases between. DNA for the CDR3: TGCGCCAGCAGCCAGGAGCCACCGGGACTGGGGTTCCAAGAGACCCAGTACTTC. It encodes CASSQEPPGLGFQETQYF.

The rearrangement joins TRBV20-1 to TRBJ1-4; D is possibly TRBD1 (6 bases). CDR3 length: 13 amino acids. CDR1 is DFQATT, CDR2 SNEGSKA, per germline (reference sequence). With 2 bases removed from V and 5 bases from J, the gap between germline ends came to 9 bases. The CDR3 region is CSARIGTNEKLFF. The DNA of the CDR3 is TGCAGTGCTAGAATCGGGACAAATGAAAAACTGTTTTTT.

This clonotype was detected many times. The rearrangement uses TRBV9 and TRBJ1-1; D perhaps matches TRBD1 (6 bases). V shed 0 bases and J shed 2 bases, with 17 bases lying between them. Germline V CDR1 and CDR2: SGDLS, YYNGEE. CDR3 size: 17 residues. CDR3 protein: CASSVEGRGTTNTEAFF. The CDR3 DNA sequence: TGTGCCAGCAGCGTAGAGGGTAGGGGGACAACTAACACTGAAGCTTTCTTT.

The chain employs TRBV5-1 and TRBJ2-5; 8 bases align to TRBD2. The J segment lost 2 bases and the V segment lost 2 bases, leaving 8 bases of the junction unmatched. This CDR3 contains 16 residues. Germline V gene sequence: CDR1 SGHRS, CDR2 YFSETQ. In nucleotides, the CDR3 is TGCGCCAGCAGCTTATTGTTAGCGGGACCTCAAGAGACCCAGTACTTC. This codes for CASSLLLAGPQETQYF.

The chain employs TRBV7-6 and TRBJ2-2; TRBD1 is a possible D gene (5 bases). V gave up 5 bases and J gave up 0 bases, with 13 bases separating them. Germline CDR1 and CDR2: SGHVS and FNYEAQ. The CDR3 is 16 amino acids. CDR3 coding DNA: TGTGCCAGCAGCCCGACAGTCACTACGAACACCGGGGAGCTGTTTTTT. Protein product: CASSPTVTTNTGELFF.

A few counts support this clonotype. This chain joins TRBV29-1 and TRBJ1-4; D may be TRBD1 (6 bases). The CDR3 is 14 residues long. Germline V CDR1 and CDR2: SQVTM, ANQGSEA. V lost 0 bases to trimming and J lost 7 bases, with 12 bases between them. The CDR3 sequence is CSVEDGPGVEKLFF. CDR3 in DNA: TGCAGCGTTGAAGATGGGCCAGGGGTTGAAAAACTGTTTTTT.

The sample holds a few counts of this clonotype. This chain uses TRBV4-3 with TRBJ2-1, with TRBD2 as a possible D gene (6 bases). Germline CDR1 and CDR2: LGHNA and YSLEER. The CDR3 is 16 residues long. The V gene lost 0 bases and the J gene lost 15 bases, with 24 bases spanning the gap. The CDR3 DNA reads TGCGCCAGCAGCCAAGATCATTTAGGCGGGGCAGCCTTTCCGTTCTTC. Protein sequence: CASSQDHLGGAAFPFF.

This chain links TRBV20-1 with TRBJ1-5; no clear D gene. The V and J ends lost 3 bases and 10 bases respectively, with 19 bases between them. This CDR3 contains 14 residues. Per germline, CDR1 DFQATT and CDR2 SNEGSKA (reference sequence). CDR3 coding DNA: TGCAGTGCTAGTAGTATTGTTGGATCAGGCCCCCAGCATTTT. Translation gives CSASSIVGSGPQHF.

At least ten counts were recorded for this clonotype. The chain links TRBV5-1 to TRBJ2-1, with TRBD1 matching 7 bases. The ends lost 4 bases at V and 4 bases at J; junction bases unmatched: 14. CDR3 length: 17 residues. In germline, CDR1 is SGHRS, CDR2 YFSETQ. The CDR3 sequence is CASSPLAGTVYYNEQFF. The CDR3 bases are TGCGCCAGCAGCCCTCTCGCCGGGACAGTCTATTACAATGAGCAGTTCTTC.